The rows below give T cell receptor beta chains drawn from one sample of a study of response to subunit inactivated influenza vaccine. TCRdb used MiXCR to reprocess the RT-PCR reads, holding one entry per CDR3 protein. The sample records roughly 520,000 distinct CDR3 sequences, about 25% being singletons. The sample consisted of CD4+ T cells sorted from PBMCs, taken about 5 days after vaccination. Receptors originate from a man aged 45-65 years who received an inactivated influenza vaccine. Each CDR3 is given with its conserved first and last residue. D genes are given only for firm matches. Clone size is not always given. Where it is, it says once, few, many or a class for expanded clones.

j_gene: TRBJ2-3
v_gene: TRBV6-2/TRBV6-3
abundance: few
d_gene: TRBD2
CDR3aa: CASKEPTSEVNTQYF
CDR3nt: TGTGCCAGCAAAGAGCCTACTAGCGAGGTGAATACGCAGTATTTT

j_gene: TRBJ2-5
v_gene: TRBV5-1
abundance: .
d_gene: .
CDR3aa: CASSPGSSFQETQYF
CDR3nt: TGCGCCAGCAGCCCTGGTTCCAGTTTCCAAGAGACCCAGTACTTC

j_gene: TRBJ2-7
v_gene: TRBV28
abundance: .
d_gene: .
CDR3aa: CASTKINEQYF
CDR3nt: TGTGCCAGCACCAAGATCAACGAGCAGTACTTC

j_gene: TRBJ2-1
v_gene: TRBV7-8
abundance: .
d_gene: TRBD2
CDR3aa: CASSAPGTSVRNEQFF
CDR3nt: TGTGCCAGCAGCGCCCCCGGGACTAGCGTCAGGAATGAGCAGTTCTTC

j_gene: TRBJ2-3
v_gene: TRBV4-3
abundance: many
d_gene: .
CDR3aa: CASSQELIDTQYF
CDR3nt: TGCGCCAGCAGCCAAGAACTAATTGATACGCAGTATTTT

j_gene: TRBJ1-2
v_gene: TRBV6-5
abundance: .
d_gene: .
CDR3aa: CASSSMGTYGYTF
CDR3nt: TGTGCCAGCAGTTCCATGGGGACCTATGGCTACACCTTC

j_gene: TRBJ2-6
v_gene: TRBV4-1
abundance: .
d_gene: .
CDR3aa: CASSQKHQASGVNVLTF
CDR3nt: TGCGCCAGCAGCCAAAAGCATCAGGCTTCTGGGGTCAACGTCCTGACTTTC

j_gene: TRBJ2-6
v_gene: TRBV7-2
abundance: few
d_gene: .
CDR3aa: CASSLHPQGSGANVLTF
CDR3nt: TGTGCCAGCAGCTTACACCCACAGGGCTCTGGGGCCAACGTCCTGACTTTC

j_gene: TRBJ2-2
v_gene: TRBV7-9
abundance: .
d_gene: TRBD1
CDR3aa: CASSPDGTGVSTGELFF
CDR3nt: TGTGCCAGCAGCCCCGACGGGACAGGGGTTAGCACCGGGGAGCTGTTTTTT

j_gene: TRBJ1-2
v_gene: TRBV3-1
abundance: .
d_gene: .
CDR3aa: CASSPTTGQWKGGYTF
CDR3nt: TGTGCCAGCAGCCCAACCACCGGACAGTGGAAAGGCGGCTACACCTTC

j_gene: TRBJ2-7
v_gene: TRBV29-1
abundance: .
d_gene: .
CDR3aa: CSVESQGYEQYF
CDR3nt: TGCAGCGTTGAGTCTCAGGGCTACGAGCAGTACTTC

j_gene: TRBJ2-3
v_gene: TRBV5-1
abundance: few
d_gene: .
CDR3aa: CASSSQASGTDTQYF
CDR3nt: TGCGCCAGCAGCTCGCAAGCCTCTGGCACAGATACGCAGTATTTT

j_gene: TRBJ1-1
v_gene: TRBV14
abundance: .
d_gene: TRBD1
CDR3aa: CASSQFGQGMNTEAFF
CDR3nt: TGTGCCAGCAGCCAATTCGGACAGGGAATGAACACTGAAGCTTTCTTT

j_gene: TRBJ1-5
v_gene: TRBV6-1
abundance: few
d_gene: .
CDR3aa: CASSTGRSNQPQHF
CDR3nt: TGTGCCAGCAGCACGGGACGGAGCAATCAGCCCCAGCATTTT

j_gene: TRBJ2-3
v_gene: TRBV6-5
abundance: .
d_gene: TRBD1
CDR3aa: CASSYTGPGQGIDTQYF
CDR3nt: TGTGCCAGCAGCTACACGGGACCGGGACAGGGGATAGATACGCAGTATTTT

j_gene: TRBJ2-5
v_gene: TRBV2
abundance: few
d_gene: .
CDR3aa: CASSEAPKIGETQYF
CDR3nt: TGTGCCAGCAGTGAAGCGCCTAAGATTGGGGAGACCCAGTACTTC

j_gene: TRBJ2-1
v_gene: TRBV3-1
abundance: .
d_gene: TRBD2
CDR3aa: CASSLLAGGDEQFF
CDR3nt: TGTGCCAGCAGCCTGCTAGCGGGAGGCGATGAGCAGTTCTTC

j_gene: TRBJ2-1
v_gene: TRBV6-6
abundance: .
d_gene: .
CDR3aa: CASARGARNEQFF
CDR3nt: TGTGCCAGCGCCCGGGGGGCCCGAAATGAGCAGTTCTTC

j_gene: TRBJ2-7
v_gene: TRBV29-1
abundance: .
d_gene: .
CDR3aa: CSVGWTSPEQYF
CDR3nt: TGCAGCGTTGGTTGGACAAGCCCCGAGCAGTACTTC

j_gene: TRBJ2-2
v_gene: TRBV4-3
abundance: .
d_gene: .
CDR3aa: CASSQDLRVTGELFF
CDR3nt: TGCGCCAGCAGCCAAGATCTCCGGGTCACCGGGGAGCTGTTTTTT